Listed below are T cell receptor beta chains from one sample, sequenced in a study of blood T cell repertoires in COVID-19. The method was immunoSEQ multiplex PCR; TCRdb's version includes in-frame clones alone and lacks a portion of them. The sample yields under 40,000 clones, approximately 95% seen once. Sequencing was done on a sample of peripheral blood. These receptors all come from a male donor with active COVID-19. The CDR3 runs from the conserved cysteine through the conserved F or W. A D gene is named only where the DNA matches it firmly. The listing skips clone size in some rows; elsewhere it reads once, few, many or a size class.

>.|TRBJ1-4|TRBV5-6|.
CASSLGPLTHSGEKLFF
TGTGCCAGCAGCTTAGGACCGCTGACTCACTCGGGGGAAAAACTGTTTTTT
>.|TRBJ1-5|TRBV21-1|.
CASSPRTLSNQPQHF
TGTGCCAGCAGCCCCCGGACACTTAGCAATCAGCCCCAGCATTTT
>.|TRBJ1-2|TRBV7-2|.
CASSLAGEESNYGYTF
TGTGCCAGCAGCTTGGCGGGGGAAGAAAGTAACTATGGCTACACCTTC
>TRBD1|TRBJ1-1|TRBV7-2|.
CASSLGDRYTEAFF
TGTGCCAGCAGCTTAGGGGACAGATACACTGAAGCTTTCTTT
>TRBD1|TRBJ2-5|TRBV15|.
CATSRAGTGQETQYF
TGTGCCACCAGCAGAGCCGGGACAGGACAAGAGACCCAGTACTTC
>TRBD1|TRBJ1-1|TRBV5-1|.
CASSLRDRGYMNTEAFF
TGCGCCAGCAGCCTTCGAGACAGGGGCTACATGAACACTGAAGCTTTCTTT
>.|TRBJ1-2|TRBV25-1|.
CASSPWGVKNYGYTF
TGTGCCAGCAGTCCTTGGGGGGTCAAAAACTATGGCTACACCTTC
>.|TRBJ1-1|TRBV6-5|few
CASSYSGFRAVGEAFF
TGTGCCAGCAGTTACTCAGGATTCAGGGCTGTAGGTGAAGCTTTCTTT
>.|TRBJ2-6|TRBV5-1|.
CASSKDRSYSGANVLTF
TGCGCCAGCAGCAAAGACAGATCGTACTCTGGGGCCAACGTCCTGACTTTC
>TRBD1|TRBJ1-2|TRBV18|.
CASSPPGTEGYGYTF
TGTGCCAGCTCACCACCCGGGACAGAGGGCTATGGCTACACCTTC
>TRBD1|TRBJ1-2|TRBV4-2|once
CASSQGDSNYGYTF
TGTGCCAGCAGCCAAGGGGACAGTAACTATGGCTACACCTTC
>.|TRBJ2-2|TRBV6-6|.
CASSPGGTGELFF
TGTGCCAGCAGTCCCGGGGGCACCGGGGAGCTGTTTTTT
>.|TRBJ1-6|TRBV30|.
CAWSVGLINSPLHF
TGTGCCTGGAGTGTAGGACTGATCAATTCACCCCTCCACTTT
>.|TRBJ1-4|TRBV7-9|.
CASSFWGRAGGNEKLFF
TGTGCCAGCAGCTTTTGGGGGCGGGCAGGAGGTAATGAAAAACTGTTTTTT